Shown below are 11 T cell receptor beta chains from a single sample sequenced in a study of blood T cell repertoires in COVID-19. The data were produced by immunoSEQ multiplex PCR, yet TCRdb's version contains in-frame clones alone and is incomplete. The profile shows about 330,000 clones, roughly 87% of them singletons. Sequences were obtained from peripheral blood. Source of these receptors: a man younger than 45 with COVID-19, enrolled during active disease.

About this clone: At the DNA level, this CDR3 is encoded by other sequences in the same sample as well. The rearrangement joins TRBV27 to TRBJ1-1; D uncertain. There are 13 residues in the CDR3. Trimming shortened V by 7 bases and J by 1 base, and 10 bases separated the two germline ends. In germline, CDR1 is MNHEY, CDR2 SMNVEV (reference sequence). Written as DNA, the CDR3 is TGTGCCAGCACAGACCGGGGGAACACTGAAGCTTTCTTT. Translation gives CASTDRGNTEAFF.

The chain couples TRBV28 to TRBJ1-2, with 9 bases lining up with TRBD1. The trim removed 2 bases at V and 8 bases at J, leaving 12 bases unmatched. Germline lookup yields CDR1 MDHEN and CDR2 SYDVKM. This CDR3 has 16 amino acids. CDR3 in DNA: TGTGCCAGCAGTTTAGGGGGGACAGGGTCCCCTATAGGCTACACCTTC. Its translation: CASSLGGTGSPIGYTF.

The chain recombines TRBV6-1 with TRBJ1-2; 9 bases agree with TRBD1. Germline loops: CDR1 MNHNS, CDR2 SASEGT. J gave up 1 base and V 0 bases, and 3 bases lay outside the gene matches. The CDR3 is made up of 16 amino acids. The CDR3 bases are TGTGCCAGCAGTGAAGCGGTGGGACAGGGTAACTATGGCTACACCTTC. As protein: CASSEAVGQGNYGYTF.

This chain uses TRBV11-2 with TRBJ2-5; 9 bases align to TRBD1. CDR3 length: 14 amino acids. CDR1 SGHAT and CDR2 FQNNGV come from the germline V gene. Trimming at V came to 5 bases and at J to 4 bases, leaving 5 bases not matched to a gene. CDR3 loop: CASSQDRGRETQYF. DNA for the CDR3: TGTGCCAGCAGCCAAGACAGGGGGAGAGAGACCCAGTACTTC.

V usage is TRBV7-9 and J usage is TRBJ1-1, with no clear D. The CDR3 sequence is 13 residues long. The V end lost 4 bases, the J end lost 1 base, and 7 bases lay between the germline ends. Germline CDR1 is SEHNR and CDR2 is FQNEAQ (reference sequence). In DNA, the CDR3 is TGTGCCAGCAGCTACTTTCAGAACACTGAAGCTTTCTTT. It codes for CASSYFQNTEAFF.

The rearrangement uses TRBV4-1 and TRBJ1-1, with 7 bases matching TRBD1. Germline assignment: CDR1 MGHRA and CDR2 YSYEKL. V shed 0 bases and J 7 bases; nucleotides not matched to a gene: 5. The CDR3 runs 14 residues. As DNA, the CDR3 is TGCGCCAGCAGCCAAGATGCGACAGGGCTTGAAGCTTTCTTT. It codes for CASSQDATGLEAFF.

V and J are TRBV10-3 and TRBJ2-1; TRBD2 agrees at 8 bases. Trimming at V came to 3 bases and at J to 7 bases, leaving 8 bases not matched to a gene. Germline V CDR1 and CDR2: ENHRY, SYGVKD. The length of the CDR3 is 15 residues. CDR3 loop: CAISDPSGSGNEQFF. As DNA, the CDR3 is TGTGCCATCAGTGACCCTAGCGGGTCGGGGAATGAGCAGTTCTTC.

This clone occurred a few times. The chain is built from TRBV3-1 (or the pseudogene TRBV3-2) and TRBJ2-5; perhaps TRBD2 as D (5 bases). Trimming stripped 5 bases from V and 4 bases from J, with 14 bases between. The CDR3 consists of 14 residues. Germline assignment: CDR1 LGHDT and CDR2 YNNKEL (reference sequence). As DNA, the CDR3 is TGTGCCAGCAGCAGGAGCGGAGGTGGAGAGACCCAGTACTTC. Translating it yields CASSRSGGGETQYF.

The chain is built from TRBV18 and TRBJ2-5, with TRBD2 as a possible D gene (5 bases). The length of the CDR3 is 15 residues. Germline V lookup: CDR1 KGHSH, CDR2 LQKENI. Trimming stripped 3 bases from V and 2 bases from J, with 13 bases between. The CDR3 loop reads CASSPLPSGQETQYF. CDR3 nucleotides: TGTGCCAGCTCACCCCTGCCCAGCGGACAAGAGACCCAGTACTTC.

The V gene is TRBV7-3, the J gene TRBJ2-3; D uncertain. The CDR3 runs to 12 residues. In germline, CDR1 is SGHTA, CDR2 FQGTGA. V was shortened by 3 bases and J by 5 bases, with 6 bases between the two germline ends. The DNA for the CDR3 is TGTGCCAGCAGCTTCGGAGAAGATACGCAGTATTTT. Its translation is CASSFGEDTQYF.

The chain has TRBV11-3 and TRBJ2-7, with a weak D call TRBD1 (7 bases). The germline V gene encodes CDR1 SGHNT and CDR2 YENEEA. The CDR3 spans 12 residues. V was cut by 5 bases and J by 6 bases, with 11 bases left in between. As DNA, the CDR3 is TGTGCCAGCAGCCAGGGGGGACTCGAGCAGTACTTC. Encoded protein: CASSQGGLEQYF.